This T cell receptor beta chain was identified during a study of blood T cell repertoires in COVID-19. On the study more broadly: Acute and convalescent COVID-19 specimens originated in the United States, Italy and Spain.

The authors' processing: For nucleated cells, counts were estimated from reference gene primer amplification. Repertoires were generated with immunoSEQ multiplex PCR, while TCRdb's copy carries only in-frame clones and drops some. The V and J calls and the clone size are those of that table, but D and trimming were determined from the DNA. The sample yields 65,000 or so clones, roughly four fifths seen once. There are a few counts of this clone. V dropped 4 bases and J dropped 0; count of bases not matched to a gene: 0. CDR3 length equals 14 residues. From germline, CDR1 is KGHSH and CDR2 LQKENI. The chain combines TRBV18 with TRBJ2-7, with 10 positions matching TRBD1. The sequenced sample was peripheral blood. The TCR sequence derives from an elderly man with acute or convalescent COVID-19. The CDR3 DNA is TGTGCCAGCTCACGGACAGGGGGCTCCTACGAGCAGTACTTC. This translates into CASSRTGGSYEQYF.